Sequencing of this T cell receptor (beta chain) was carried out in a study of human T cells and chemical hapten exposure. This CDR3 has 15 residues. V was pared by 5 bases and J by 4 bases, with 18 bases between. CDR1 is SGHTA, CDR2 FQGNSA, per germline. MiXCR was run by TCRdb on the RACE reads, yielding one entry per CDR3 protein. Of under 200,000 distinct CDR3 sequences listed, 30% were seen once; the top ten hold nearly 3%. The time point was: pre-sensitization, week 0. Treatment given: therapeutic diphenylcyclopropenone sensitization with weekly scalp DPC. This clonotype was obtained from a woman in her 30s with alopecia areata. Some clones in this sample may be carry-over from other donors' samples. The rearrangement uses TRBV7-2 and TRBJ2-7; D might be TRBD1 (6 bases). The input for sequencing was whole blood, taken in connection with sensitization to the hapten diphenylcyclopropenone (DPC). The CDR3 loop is CASSGTAGDIYEQYF. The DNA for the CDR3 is TGTGCCAGCAGCGGAACGGCAGGGGATATTTACGAGCAGTACTTC.